This record covers a single TCR beta chain. The antigen is not known. This sample is part of a study of cytomegalovirus exposure and HLA in healthy donors. Findings of the study overall: Per published reports, the classifier diagnosed cytomegalovirus status with high specificity and sensitivity. Immune exposure information available was restricted to CMV serostatus.

Germline V CDR1 and CDR2: SGDLS, YYNGEE. The V gene lost 4 bases and the J gene lost 6 bases, with 13 bases spanning the gap. CDR3 size: 13 residues. PCR used 60 Vbeta primers and 13 Jbeta primers. Generated by immunoSEQ multiplex PCR, the TCRdb table keeps only in-frame clones and is missing some. The sample shows under 150,000 clones, 82% of them seen only once. The V and J genes are TRBV9 and TRBJ1-2, with D possibly TRBD1 on 6 matching bases. The specimen was PBMCs. The TCR was taken from a woman aged 45 to 65 in good health and CMV-seropositive. The CDR3 reads CASSPQGTNGYTF. CDR3 bases: TGTGCCAGCAGCCCACAGGGTACGAATGGCTACACCTTC.